The entry that follows covers one T cell receptor beta chain sequence. Trimming at V came to 7 bases and at J to 1 base, leaving 9 bases not matched to a gene. Germline loops: CDR1 WSHSY, CDR2 SAAADI. The CDR3 totals 17 residues. This sample was included in a study of control samples from healthy donors and cancer patients. Clones were read by immunoSEQ multiplex PCR, and TCRdb kept only the in-frame ones, dropping some. Of tens of thousands of clones listed, 80% to 90% were seen once; the top ten hold approximately 11%. Specimen: PBMCs. This TCR derives from a woman in her sixties with lung cancer. J is TRBJ2-1 and V is TRBV10-2; the match to TRBD2 covers 11 bases. This CDR3 is CASKRTSGSPSYNEQFF. Written as DNA, the CDR3 is TGCGCCAGCAAAAGAACTAGCGGGAGTCCATCCTACAATGAGCAGTTCTTC.